This entry concerns a single T cell receptor beta chain. Its antigen is not identified. This sample is drawn from a study of CD8+ T cells in alopecia areata. Study background: Treatment ran 6 to 18 months, with 6 months of follow-up afterward.

The germline gives CDR1 SQVTM, CDR2 ANQGSEA. Unmatched junction bases numbered 15, after V lost 3 bases and J lost 7 bases. This CDR3 is built from 16 residues. Study results and caveats: Treatment with tofacitinib significantly lowered scalp clonality and reduced expanded CD8+ clones among the top 100.

This sample's treatment: oral pan-JAK inhibitor, 5-10 mg twice daily. cDNA prepared by RNA extraction and subsequent reverse transcription served as the template for sequencing. Measured with immunoSEQ multiplex PCR; TCRdb has only the in-frame clones, and not every one. The data show hundreds of thousands of clones, 55% to 75% seen once. The sample in question was CD4+ T cells sorted from blood, obtained at week 24, from a patient treated with tofacitinib. This receptor was identified in a human donor with alopecia areata. The rearrangement links TRBV29-1 to TRBJ2-1; 7 bases are a match to TRBD1. CDR3 in DNA: TGCAGCGTTGATGGCGCCCTGACAGGGTGGAATAATGAGCAGTTCTTC. This encodes CSVDGALTGWNNEQFF.